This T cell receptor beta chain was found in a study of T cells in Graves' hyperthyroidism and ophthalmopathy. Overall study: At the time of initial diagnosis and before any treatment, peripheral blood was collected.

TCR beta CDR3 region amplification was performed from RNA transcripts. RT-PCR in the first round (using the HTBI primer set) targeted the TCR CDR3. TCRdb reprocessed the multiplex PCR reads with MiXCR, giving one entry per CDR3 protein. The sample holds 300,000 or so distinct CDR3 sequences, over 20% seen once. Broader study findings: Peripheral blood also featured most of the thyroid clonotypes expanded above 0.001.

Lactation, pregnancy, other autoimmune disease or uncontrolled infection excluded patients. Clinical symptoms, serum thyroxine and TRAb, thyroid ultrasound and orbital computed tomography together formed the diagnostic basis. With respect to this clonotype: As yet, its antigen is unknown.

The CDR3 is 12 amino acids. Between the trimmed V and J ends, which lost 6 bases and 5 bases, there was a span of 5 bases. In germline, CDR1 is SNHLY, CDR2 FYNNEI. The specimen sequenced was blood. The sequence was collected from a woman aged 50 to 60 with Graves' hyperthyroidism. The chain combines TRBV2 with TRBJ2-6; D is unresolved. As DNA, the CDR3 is TGTGCCAGCAGCGAGCGGGCCAACGTCCTGACTTTC. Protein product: CASSERANVLTF.